These T cell receptor beta chains were read from a single sample in a study of T-cell reconstitution after alpha-beta-depleted transplantation in children. A single record per CDR3 protein comes from TCRdb applying MiXCR to the PCR reads. This sample has about a million distinct CDR3 sequences, with 25% to 30% found just once. Sample: PBMCs, mostly from graft donor cells, taken 360 days after TCRalphabeta/CD19-depleted stem cell transplant. These receptors originate from a boy in the first two years of life who had a stem cell transplant for SCID, so the T cells may come from the graft donor. The CDR3 runs from the conserved cysteine through the conserved F or W. Fields, in order: V gene, CDR3 protein.

TRBV5-5	CASSPRGFWNGNTIYF
TRBV6-5	CASSYEGGAYGYTF
TRBV24-1	CATSDNDRVTDTQYF
TRBV10-2	CASSESPGGNQPQHF
TRBV20-1	CSARRLTGGAYEQYF
TRBV5-1	CASSILGYEQYF
TRBV5-1	CASSAPGADTQYF
TRBV2	CASRPTSSESDTQYF
TRBV10-2	CASTPAHWRGAPYEQYF
TRBV20-1	CSARVLENEQFF
TRBV15	CATSRLTGSAGNTIYF
TRBV11-2	CASSTQRGVGNEQFF
TRBV13	CASSSYGVAAVDTQYF
TRBV4-3	CASSQDGGTAVETQYF
TRBV28	CASRKTGTGLYGYTF
TRBV20-1	CSARDREHEQFF
TRBV6-5	CASSYSDPTFYEQYF
TRBV4-2	CASSQGDRGLYGYTF
TRBV3-1	CASSQVGGLHEQYF
TRBV5-1	CASSLRIENTEAFF
TRBV4-1	CASRATGSDTQYF
TRBV2	CASSRAGGSCEQFF
TRBV3-1	CASSQRDRQNTEAFF
TRBV14	CASSLRTTKKETQYF
TRBV11-2	CASSGRSKETQYF
TRBV20-1	CSAREDSYEQYF
TRBV20-1	CSASALGQGDGYTF
TRBV5-1	CASSPREAWNTEAFF
TRBV29-1	CSVWETGELFF
TRBV5-1	CASSLVVAGGQETQYF
TRBV20-1	CSARDLGSLPYEQYF
TRBV21-1	CAGWTGRTEAFF
TRBV12-3/TRBV12-4	CASSDLRQRQFF
TRBV4-2	CASSQEISGANVLTF
TRBV28	CASSPHPHWASTDTQYF
TRBV11-2	CASSLGLLFYNEQFF
TRBV2	CASSGGEGAYNEQFF
TRBV10-3	CAISVGPGAPNEQFF
TRBV12-3/TRBV12-4	CASSPELAVSYEQYF
TRBV6-1	CASSENPGQSGYTF
TRBV6-4	CASSRLAGGPSGSYNEQFF
TRBV20-1	CSAREGPGGTEAFF
TRBV12-3/TRBV12-4	CASSHDWSNTEAFF
TRBV20-1	CSATAGQDGYTF
TRBV2	CASTPGQGSNQPQHF
TRBV29-1	CSVGDLRGFSVTDTQYF
TRBV12-3/TRBV12-4	CASSLRTGGPNQPQHF
TRBV6-5	CASSYADRFLDEQYF
TRBV7-9	CASSLVWSRVNTEAFF
TRBV7-2	CASSLFSTWRGTDTQYF
TRBV19	CASSIQRDTEAFF
TRBV12-3/TRBV12-4	CASSPPDRPTYEQYF
TRBV9	CASSPQDRNTDTQYF
TRBV12-3/TRBV12-4	CASSAVLGTGDGYTF